Below, 27 T cell receptor beta chains from the same sample are listed, as sequenced in a study of PD-1 blockade in mismatch repair-deficient tumors. The table came from immunoSEQ multiplex PCR; TCRdb's copy has only in-frame clones and leaves some out. The table has about 120,000 clones, about 74% seen once. The specimen was peripheral blood, collected about 60 weeks after starting pembrolizumab. The receptors stem from an adult with mismatch repair-deficient cancer.

The chain employs TRBV5-1 and TRBJ1-2; 8 bases line up with TRBD1. Looked up from germline, CDR1 is SGHRS and CDR2 is YFSETQ. The V segment lost 4 bases and the J segment 4 bases; nucleotides outside the gene matches: 3. The CDR3 runs to 13 residues. This CDR3 reads CASSQGQVYGYTF. CDR3 DNA: TGCGCCAGCAGCCAGGGACAGGTCTATGGCTACACCTTC.

V usage is TRBV15 and J usage is TRBJ2-5, with 10 bases that match TRBD2. Germline values: CDR1 LNHNV, CDR2 YYDKDF (reference sequence). The CDR3 spans 16 residues. Trimming at V came to 5 bases and at J to 5 bases, leaving 11 bases not matched to a gene. Here the CDR3 DNA reads TGTGCCACCAGCGGATATAGCGGGAGGTTAGGGGAGACCCAGTACTTC. This translates into CATSGYSGRLGETQYF.

V and J are TRBV6-5 and TRBJ1-5, with D hard to call. The CDR3 has 15 residues. The germline V gene has CDR1 MNHEY and CDR2 SVGAGI. Between the trimmed V and J ends, which lost 2 bases and 0 bases, there was a span of 8 bases. The CDR3 protein is CASSYDQYSNQPQHF. Written as DNA, the CDR3 is TGTGCCAGCAGTTACGATCAATATAGCAATCAGCCCCAGCATTTT.

V is TRBV2 and J is TRBJ1-1; no clear D gene. Germline CDR1 and CDR2: SNHLY and FYNNEI. CDR3 length: 14 amino acids. Trimming cost V 4 bases and J 1 base, with 10 bases left between them. The DNA for the CDR3 is TGTGCCAGCAGTGGACTTGTCCCGAACACTGAAGCTTTCTTT. It encodes CASSGLVPNTEAFF.

This rearrangement joins TRBV7-9 to TRBJ2-5; weak D call: TRBD2 (5 bases). The CDR3 extends over 12 amino acids. Deletions cut 7 bases from V and 7 bases from J, with 13 bases between. Germline loops: CDR1 SEHNR, CDR2 FQNEAQ (reference sequence). The CDR3 sequence is CASTHQEGTQYF. CDR3 nucleotides: TGTGCCAGCACCCATCAAGAGGGGACCCAGTACTTC.

This clone was detected only once. Written as DNA, the CDR3 is TGTGCCAGCAGCTTGGACTCGAACACTGAAGCTTTCTTT. It is translated as CASSLDSNTEAFF. The rearrangement links TRBV5-4 to TRBJ1-1; D is undetermined. The V end was cut by 0 bases, the J end by 1 base, with 4 bases between. Germline-derived CDR1 and CDR2 are SGHNT and YYREEE (reference sequence). There are 13 residues in the CDR3.

V usage is TRBV5-4 and J usage is TRBJ1-3; D unclear. Germline-derived CDR1 and CDR2 are SGHNT and YYREEE (reference sequence). The CDR3 covers 16 residues. The ends were cut back, 2 bases at V and 0 bases at J, with 12 bases in the middle. The CDR3 spells CASSFHSPGSGNTIYF. The CDR3 nucleotides are TGTGCCAGCAGCTTCCATTCTCCGGGCTCTGGAAACACCATATATTTT.

The chain uses TRBV19 and TRBJ2-7, with 9 bases that match TRBD1. The V gene end was trimmed by 2 bases and the J gene end by 1 base; junction bases not matched to a gene: 6. This CDR3 spans 16 amino acids. Germline CDR1 reads LNHDA; CDR2 reads SQIVND (reference sequence). CDR3 coding DNA: TGTGCCAGTAGTATATCGTTGGGACAGGGTTCCTACGAGCAGTACTTC. This gives the protein CASSISLGQGSYEQYF.

This clone was recorded once. The chain couples TRBV19 to TRBJ2-7; TRBD2 agrees at 12 bases. CDR3 length: 18 residues. Germline V gene sequence: CDR1 LNHDA, CDR2 SQIVND (reference sequence). J gave up 2 bases and V 4 bases, and 12 bases lay outside the gene matches. The CDR3 is CASSNRILAGGLTYEQYF. The CDR3 coding sequence is TGTGCCAGTAGTAACAGAATTCTAGCGGGAGGGTTAACCTACGAGCAGTACTTC.

V and J are TRBV27 and TRBJ2-1; weak D call: TRBD2 (6 bases). There are 17 residues in the CDR3. Trimming took 0 bases from V and 7 from J, leaving 19 bases between them. CDR1 MNHEY and CDR2 SMNVEV come from the germline V gene (reference sequence). The CDR3 spells CASSLSIGTWTGNEQFF. In nucleotides, the CDR3 is TGTGCCAGCAGTTTATCGATCGGGACTTGGACTGGAAATGAGCAGTTCTTC.

This chain uses TRBV19 with TRBJ1-4; D call uncertain. V gave up 7 bases and J gave up 10 bases, with 22 bases separating them. Germline values: CDR1 LNHDA, CDR2 SQIVND (reference sequence). CDR3 size: 15 residues. CDR3 loop: CASKAPARAEGKLFF. CDR3 coding DNA: TGTGCCAGTAAAGCCCCGGCCCGGGCGGAGGGAAAACTGTTTTTT.

Note on this clone: Different DNA sequences within this sample yield the same CDR3. The rearrangement links TRBV7-2 to TRBJ1-5; D unresolved. Germline loops: CDR1 SGHTA, CDR2 FQGNSA. The CDR3 is 13 residues long. V was cut by 2 bases and J by 2 bases, with 4 bases left in between. CDR3 residues: CASSLRGNQPQHF. The DNA for the CDR3 is TGTGCCAGCAGCTTAAGGGGCAATCAGCCCCAGCATTTT.

In regard to this clone: A read error is possible here, since a much larger clone lies one base away. The rearrangement links TRBV7-9 to TRBJ1-5; D remains unclear. CDR1 and CDR2 from the germline V gene are SEHNR and FQNEAQ (reference sequence). Trimming shortened V by 2 bases and J by 0 bases, and 5 bases separated the two germline ends. The CDR3 contains 14 residues. The CDR3 loop is CASSLSDSNQPQHF. The CDR3 nucleotides read TGTGCCAGCAGCTTATCAGATAGCAATCAGCCCCAGCATTTT.

This chain connects TRBV30 to TRBJ1-2; no clear D. This CDR3 spans 11 amino acids. The germline V gene encodes CDR1 GTSNPN and CDR2 SVGIG (reference sequence). The V and J ends lost 1 base and 8 bases respectively, with 8 bases between them. The CDR3 here is CAWSASRGYTF. The CDR3 nucleotides read TGTGCCTGGAGTGCCTCAAGGGGCTACACCTTC.

V and J are TRBV7-9 and TRBJ2-1; no clear D. The germline V gene has CDR1 SEHNR and CDR2 FQNEAQ (reference sequence). CDR3 length equals 15 residues. Trimming removed 2 bases from V and 4 bases from J, with 12 bases in between. In nucleotides, the CDR3 is TGTGCCAGCAGCTTAACTGTCTACTTTTACAATGAGCAGTTCTTC. Protein product: CASSLTVYFYNEQFF.

V and J are TRBV27 and TRBJ1-5; a possible D gene is TRBD1 (5 bases). CDR1 is MNHEY, CDR2 SMNVEV, per germline (reference sequence). V shed 6 bases and J shed 6 bases, with 24 bases lying between them. There are 17 residues in the CDR3. CDR3 nucleotide sequence: TGTGCCAGCAGCCCCAGACTCCAGGGAAGAAGGGGTCAGCCCCAGCATTTT. Its protein product is CASSPRLQGRRGQPQHF.

This clone was detected only a few times. This chain joins TRBV4-3 and TRBJ2-5, with D possibly TRBD1 on 5 matching bases. Germline V gives CDR1 LGHNA, CDR2 YSLEER. Trimming left V 0 bases short and J 5 bases short, with 16 bases between. The CDR3 has 16 residues. CDR3 region: CASSQEGQGGFETQYF. The CDR3 coding sequence is TGCGCCAGCAGCCAAGAGGGCCAGGGTGGTTTCGAGACCCAGTACTTC.

This chain connects TRBV4-2 to TRBJ1-3, with D uncertain. The V gene's germline CDR1 is LGHNA and CDR2 YNFKEQ. V was trimmed by 5 bases and J by 0 bases, leaving 8 bases between them. This CDR3 spans 14 amino acids. The CDR3: CASSERASGNTIYF. CDR3 DNA: TGTGCCAGCAGCGAACGGGCCTCTGGAAACACCATATATTTT.

The chain is built from TRBV27 and TRBJ2-1; no definite D call. The CDR3 has 16 residues. Germline V lookup: CDR1 MNHEY, CDR2 SMNVEV (reference sequence). With 6 bases removed from V and 5 bases from J, the gap between germline ends came to 20 bases. The CDR3 nucleotides read TGTGCCAGCAGAAGAAGACCCGGATTTTTCGACAATGAGCAGTTCTTC. This gives the protein CASRRRPGFFDNEQFF.

The chain combines TRBV5-4 with TRBJ1-1, with D possibly TRBD1 on 5 matching bases. V gave up 5 bases and J gave up 1 base, with 15 bases separating them. Per the germline V gene, CDR1 is SGHNT and CDR2 is YYREEE (reference sequence). CDR3 length equals 15 residues. The chain's CDR3 is CASRPGILENTEAFF. As DNA, the CDR3 is TGTGCCAGCAGACCAGGGATCCTTGAGAACACTGAAGCTTTCTTT. Complete variable domain (other parts from reference TRBV5-4 and TRBJ1-1): ETGVTQSPTHLIKTRGQQVTLRCSSQSGHNTVSWYQQALGQGPQFIFQYYREEENGRGNFPPRFSGLQFPNYSSELNVNALELDDSALYLCASRPGILENTEAFFGQGTRLTVV.

The J gene is TRBJ1-1, the V gene TRBV10-2; 7 positions agree with TRBD1. Germline CDR1 WSHSY, CDR2 SAAADI. The CDR3 covers 16 residues. V dropped 0 bases and J dropped 5; count of bases not matched to a gene: 9. In DNA form, the CDR3 reads TGCGCCAGCAGTGAGTCCGGGTGGACAGGACTAACTGAAGCTTTCTTT. It specifies CASSESGWTGLTEAFF.

This clone was found a few times. V usage is TRBV6-1 and J usage is TRBJ1-2; D call uncertain. Deletions cut 4 bases from V and 4 bases from J, with 7 bases between. Looked up from germline, CDR1 is MNHNS and CDR2 is SASEGT. The CDR3 length is 12 residues. The DNA for the CDR3 is TGTGCCAGCAGTGTCGGAGGCTATGGCTACACCTTC. It specifies CASSVGGYGYTF.

In this sample, this clone turned up a few times. The chain couples TRBV29-1 to TRBJ1-5; D gene unclear. The CDR3 runs to 12 residues. The V gene lost 4 bases and the J gene lost 4 bases, with 8 bases spanning the gap. Looked up from germline, CDR1 is SQVTM and CDR2 is ANQGSEA. The CDR3 loop reads CSVAKGNQPQHF. Written as DNA, the CDR3 is TGCAGCGTTGCTAAAGGGAATCAGCCCCAGCATTTT. Using reference TRBV29-1 and TRBJ1-5 for the parts outside the CDR3, the full variable domain is SAVISQKPSRDICQRGTSLTIQCQVDSQVTMMFWYRQQPGQSLTLIATANQGSEATYESGFVIDKFPISRPNLTFSTLTVSNMSPEDSSIYLCSVAKGNQPQHFGDGTRLSIL.

The chain couples TRBV4-2 to TRBJ1-1; D uncertain. The V gene lost 3 bases and the J gene lost 0 bases, with 2 bases spanning the gap. From germline, CDR1 is LGHNA and CDR2 YNFKEQ. There are 12 residues in the CDR3. CDR3 region: CASSHVNTEAFF. CDR3 coding DNA: TGTGCCAGCAGCCACGTGAACACTGAAGCTTTCTTT.

The rearrangement joins TRBV4-1 to TRBJ1-1; no clear D. CDR1 and CDR2 (germline): MGHRA, YSYEKL. Trimming took 4 bases from V and 1 from J, leaving 13 bases between them. The CDR3 is made up of 15 amino acids. Here the CDR3 DNA reads TGCGCCAGCAGCCCCAACCCGGTATGGAACACTGAAGCTTTCTTT. Amino acid sequence: CASSPNPVWNTEAFF.

The count of this clone is one. The chain employs TRBV10-1 and TRBJ2-2; D unclear. Germline V gives CDR1 WNHNN, CDR2 SYGVQD (reference sequence). The CDR3 is 14 amino acids. V shed 0 bases and J shed 0 bases, with 2 bases lying between them. The CDR3 protein is CASSESSNTGELFF. CDR3 coding DNA: TGCGCCAGCAGTGAGTCGTCGAACACCGGGGAGCTGTTTTTT.

The rearrangement uses TRBV5-1 and TRBJ1-1; D unclear. The germline CDR1 and CDR2 sequences are SGHRS and YFSETQ. Trimming pared 0 bases from V and 4 bases from J, leaving 10 bases between. The CDR3 runs 14 residues. Here the CDR3 DNA reads TGCGCCAGCAGCTTGGGGTGGGGAGGCACTGAAGCTTTCTTT. Translating it yields CASSLGWGGTEAFF.